A selection of T cell receptor beta chains follows, all from one sample in a study of cytomegalovirus exposure and HLA in healthy donors. The protocol was immunoSEQ multiplex PCR, while the TCRdb copy is restricted to in-frame clones and leaves out a portion. The table records approximately 90,000 clones, 85% of them present only once. Input material: PBMCs. The receptor set was obtained from a man in his forties in good health and CMV-seropositive. The CDR3 runs from the conserved cysteine through the conserved F or W. The D gene is left open where the match is weak.

j_call d_call v_call cdr3_nt cdr3_aa
TRBJ1-5 NA TRBV7-9 TGTGCCAGCAGCTTAGGCGTTGGGCCCCAGCATTTT CASSLGVGPQHF
TRBJ1-2 TRBD1 TRBV28 TGTGCCAGCTCAACCGGGACAGGAGTCAGGGGCTACACCTTC CASSTGTGVRGYTF
TRBJ2-7 NA TRBV10-2 TGCGCCAGCAGTTTTGCGGATAAGATCGTTAGCGAGCAGTACTTC CASSFADKIVSEQYF
TRBJ1-1 NA TRBV7-9 TGTGCCAGCAGCTTAGACAACAGGGTTGGGGCTTTCTTT CASSLDNRVGAFF
TRBJ2-5 NA TRBV29-1 TGCAGCGTCATGCAAACTTGGACAGTTCAAGAGACCCAGTACTTC CSVMQTWTVQETQYF
TRBJ2-3 NA TRBV5-1 TGCGCCAGCAGCCAGACTAGACGCACAGATACGCAGTATTTT CASSQTRRTDTQYF
TRBJ2-2 TRBD2 TRBV29-1 TGCAGTCTGCGGGAGGGCACCGGGGAGCTGTTTTTT CSLREGTGELFF
TRBJ1-2 NA TRBV6-6 TGTGCCACCACAACGCCTTCTAACTATGGCTACACCTTC CATTTPSNYGYTF
TRBJ2-7 TRBD1 TRBV19 TGTGCCAGTAGTGGACAGGCTCGCGAGCAGTACTTC CASSGQAREQYF
TRBJ2-3 NA TRBV29-1 TGCAGCGTTGAAACGGGTACGCAGTATTTT CSVETGTQYF
TRBJ2-7 NA TRBV6-6 TGTGCCAGCAGCCGAACCCGGGACTACGAGCAGTACTTC CASSRTRDYEQYF
TRBJ1-2 NA TRBV6-6 TGTGCCAGCACCACCGGGACACTTAACTATGGCTACACCTTC CASTTGTLNYGYTF
TRBJ2-4 TRBD1 TRBV27 TGTGCCAGCAAGGACAGGGAATACATTCAGTACTTC CASKDREYIQYF
TRBJ2-1 TRBD2 TRBV4-1 TGCGCCAGCAGCCAAGACCCAGCGGGGAACTACAATGAGCAGTTCTTC CASSQDPAGNYNEQFF
TRBJ2-7 TRBD2 TRBV9 TGTGCCAGCAGCCCTCGACTAGCGGGGGACTACGAGCAGTACTTC CASSPRLAGDYEQYF
TRBJ2-5 TRBD1 TRBV27 TGTGCCAGCAGTCCAGGGGGCTGGCAAGAGACCCAGTACTTC CASSPGGWQETQYF
TRBJ2-1 TRBD2 TRBV19 TGTGCCAGTAGGACTAGCGGGGCCTACAATGAGCAGTTCTTC CASRTSGAYNEQFF